This TCR beta chain was identified during a study of OX40 agonist ivuxolimab in advanced cancers. About the research overall: Prior checkpoint blockade (anti-PD-1, anti-PD-L1 or anti-CTLA-4) was permitted; about 40% had it. One patient with hepatocellular carcinoma and two with cutaneous melanoma, three in all, had partial responses.

A remark on this clone: What it binds is not known.

Measured with immunoSEQ multiplex PCR; TCRdb has only the in-frame clones, and not every one. The data show 91,000 or so clones, with around 86% seen just once and 1.5% to 2% held by the top ten. Study-level results: CD8+ T cells showed, on average, more clonal expansion than CD4+ cells. The study observed clonal expansion of CD4+ and CD8+ blood T cells by week 6 at 0.1 to 3.0 mg/kg.

The input for sequencing was CD4+ or CD8+ T cells sorted from blood, taken in a trial of the OX40 agonist ivuxolimab. This receptor was identified in an adult with an advanced solid tumor such as melanoma, head and neck, liver or kidney cancer.

Here the CDR3 DNA reads TGCGCCAGCAGCTTGGTGCTAGACACCGGGGAGCTGTTTTTT. It specifies CASSLVLDTGELFF. The chain employs TRBV5-1 and TRBJ2-2; no clear D gene. Trimming removed 0 bases from V and 3 bases from J, with 6 bases in between. The CDR3 sequence is 14 residues long. Germline V CDR1 and CDR2: SGHRS, YFSETQ.